This T cell receptor (beta chain) was captured by sequencing in a study of T cells in Graves' hyperthyroidism and ophthalmopathy. Background on the study: Peripheral blood was acquired at first diagnosis, ahead of any therapy whatsoever. Broader study findings: Blood also carried most thyroid clonotypes expanded above 0.001. The model made its ophthalmopathy prediction, and onset followed a median approximately six months later. Stable hyperthyroidism was separated from ophthalmopathy by a model based on 13 V-J features.

Authors of the study amplified TCR beta CDR3 regions from RNA transcripts. The HTBI primer set drove a first-round RT-PCR of the TCR CDR3. A single record per CDR3 protein comes from TCRdb applying MiXCR to the multiplex PCR reads. This sample has under 650,000 distinct CDR3 sequences, with around 15% found just once. The CDR3 extends over 14 amino acids. J gave up 1 base and V 4 bases, and 2 bases lay outside the gene matches. Germline V gene lookup returns CDR1 GTSNPN and CDR2 SVGIG (reference sequence). This clonotype was observed at least ten times. Its antigen is undetermined. The sequence derives from a woman in her thirties with Graves' hyperthyroidism. The sample consisted of blood. V and J are TRBV30 and TRBJ2-1; 9 nucleotides line up with TRBD2. The CDR3 reads CAWISGRSYNEQFF. The CDR3 nucleotides read TGTGCCTGGATAAGCGGGAGGTCCTACAATGAGCAGTTCTTC.